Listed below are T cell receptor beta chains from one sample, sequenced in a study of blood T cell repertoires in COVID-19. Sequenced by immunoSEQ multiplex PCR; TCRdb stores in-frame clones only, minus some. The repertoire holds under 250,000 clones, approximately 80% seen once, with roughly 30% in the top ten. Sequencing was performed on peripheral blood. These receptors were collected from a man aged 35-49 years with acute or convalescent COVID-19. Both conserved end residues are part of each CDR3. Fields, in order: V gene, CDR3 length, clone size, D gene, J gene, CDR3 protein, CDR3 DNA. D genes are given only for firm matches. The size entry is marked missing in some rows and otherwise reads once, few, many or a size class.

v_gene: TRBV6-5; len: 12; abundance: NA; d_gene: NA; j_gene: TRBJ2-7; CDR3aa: CASQDSSYEQYF; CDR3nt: TGTGCCAGCCAAGACAGCAGCTACGAGCAGTACTTC
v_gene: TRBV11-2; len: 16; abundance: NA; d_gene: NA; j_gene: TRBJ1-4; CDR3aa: CASSLDLPGLTEKLFF; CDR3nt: TGTGCCAGCAGCTTAGATCTGCCAGGTTTGACTGAAAAACTGTTTTTT
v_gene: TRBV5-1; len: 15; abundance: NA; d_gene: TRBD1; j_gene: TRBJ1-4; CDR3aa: CASSRTQGENEKLFF; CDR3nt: TGCGCCAGCAGCCGCACACAGGGGGAAAATGAAAAACTGTTTTTT
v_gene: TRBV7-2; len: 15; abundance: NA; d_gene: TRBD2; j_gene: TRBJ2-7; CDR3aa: CASSSGAGGPYEQYF; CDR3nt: TGTGCCAGCAGCTCAGGGGCGGGAGGGCCTTACGAGCAGTACTTC
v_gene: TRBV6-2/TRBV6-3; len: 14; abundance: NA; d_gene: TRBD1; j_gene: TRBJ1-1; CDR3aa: CASSYDRDHTEAFF; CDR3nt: TGTGCCAGCAGTTACGACAGGGACCACACTGAAGCTTTCTTT
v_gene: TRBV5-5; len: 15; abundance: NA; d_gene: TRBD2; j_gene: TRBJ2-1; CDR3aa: CASSLVSSGNNEQFF; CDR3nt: TGTGCCAGCAGCTTGGTCTCTAGCGGGAACAATGAGCAGTTCTTC
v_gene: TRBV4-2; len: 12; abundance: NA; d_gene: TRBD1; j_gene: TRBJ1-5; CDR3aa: CASSQTGDRQHF; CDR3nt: TGTGCCAGCAGCCAAACCGGGGACAGGCAGCATTTT
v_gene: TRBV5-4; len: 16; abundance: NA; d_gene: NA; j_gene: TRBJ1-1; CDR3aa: CASSFGFRRENTEAFF; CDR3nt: TGTGCCAGCAGCTTTGGCTTCCGGCGGGAAAACACTGAAGCTTTCTTT
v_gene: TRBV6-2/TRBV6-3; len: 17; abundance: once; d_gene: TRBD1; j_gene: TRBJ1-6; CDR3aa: CASSPRLPGQDNSPLHF; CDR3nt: TGTGCCAGCAGCCCTAGACTCCCGGGACAGGATAATTCACCCCTCCACTTT
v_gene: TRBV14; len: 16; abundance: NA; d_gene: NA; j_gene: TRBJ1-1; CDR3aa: CASSQATGSMNTEAFF; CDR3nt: TGTGCCAGCAGCCAAGCAACAGGGAGCATGAACACTGAAGCTTTCTTT
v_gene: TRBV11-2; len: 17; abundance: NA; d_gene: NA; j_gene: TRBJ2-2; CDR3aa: CASSFVERRGGTGELFF; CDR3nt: TGTGCCAGCAGCTTCGTCGAGAGGCGGGGCGGGACCGGGGAGCTGTTTTTT
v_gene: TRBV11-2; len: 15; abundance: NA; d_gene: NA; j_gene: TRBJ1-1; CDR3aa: CASSSIGGGGVGAFF; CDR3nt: TGTGCCAGCAGCTCAATAGGAGGCGGGGGGGTTGGAGCTTTCTTT
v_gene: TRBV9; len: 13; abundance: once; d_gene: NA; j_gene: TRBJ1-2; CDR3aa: CASSVDGGDGYTF; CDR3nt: TGTGCCAGCAGCGTAGACGGCGGGGATGGCTACACCTTC
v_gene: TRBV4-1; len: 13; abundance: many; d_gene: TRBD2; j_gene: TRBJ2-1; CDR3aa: CASRLAGDNEQFF; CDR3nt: TGCGCCAGCAGGCTAGCGGGGGACAATGAGCAGTTCTTC
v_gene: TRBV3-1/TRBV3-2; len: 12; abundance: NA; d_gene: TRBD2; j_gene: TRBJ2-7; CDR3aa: CASSQRGYEQYF; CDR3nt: TGTGCCAGCAGCCAGCGGGGGTACGAGCAGTACTTC
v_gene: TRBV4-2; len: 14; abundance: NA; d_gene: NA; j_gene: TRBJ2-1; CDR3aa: CASSQDGASGEQFF; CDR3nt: TGTGCCAGCAGCCAAGATGGGGCGTCAGGGGAGCAGTTCTTC
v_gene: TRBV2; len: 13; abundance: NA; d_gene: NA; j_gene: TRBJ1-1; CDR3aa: CASRGTFTNEAFF; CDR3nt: TGTGCCAGCAGGGGGACATTTACAAATGAAGCTTTCTTT
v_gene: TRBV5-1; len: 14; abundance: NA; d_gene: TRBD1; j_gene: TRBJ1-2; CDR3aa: CASSPVGQNYGYTF; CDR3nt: TGCGCCAGCAGCCCTGTGGGACAGAACTATGGCTACACCTTC
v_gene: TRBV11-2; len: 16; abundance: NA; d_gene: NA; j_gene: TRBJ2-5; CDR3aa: CASSLDGRAPQETQYF; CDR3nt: TGTGCCAGCAGCTTAGATGGTCGAGCCCCACAAGAGACCCAGTACTTC
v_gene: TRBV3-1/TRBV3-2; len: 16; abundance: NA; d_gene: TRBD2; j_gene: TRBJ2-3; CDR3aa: CASSQASGRITDTQYF; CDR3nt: TGTGCCAGCAGCCAAGCTAGCGGGAGGATAACAGATACGCAGTATTTT
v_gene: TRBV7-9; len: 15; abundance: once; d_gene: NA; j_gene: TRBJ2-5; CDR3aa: CASSLVGATGETQYF; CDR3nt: TGTGCCAGCAGCCTCGTGGGGGCTACGGGTGAGACCCAGTACTTC
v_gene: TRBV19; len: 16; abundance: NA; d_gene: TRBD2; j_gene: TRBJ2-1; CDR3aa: CATRLAGGPSYNEQFF; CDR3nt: TGTGCCACCAGACTAGCGGGAGGGCCCTCCTACAATGAGCAGTTCTTC
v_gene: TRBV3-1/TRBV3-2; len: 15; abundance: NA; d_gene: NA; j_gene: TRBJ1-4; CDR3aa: CASSPTQISNEKLFF; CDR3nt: TGTGCCAGCAGCCCTACACAGATTTCTAATGAAAAACTGTTTTTT
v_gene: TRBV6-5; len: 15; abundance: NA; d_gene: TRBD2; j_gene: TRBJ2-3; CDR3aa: CASKAGVLGTDTQYF; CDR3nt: TGTGCCAGCAAGGCGGGAGTACTAGGGACAGATACGCAGTATTTT
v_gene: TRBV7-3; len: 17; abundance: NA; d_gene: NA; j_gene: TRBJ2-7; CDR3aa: CASSLEGWASASYEQYF; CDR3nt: TGTGCCAGCAGCTTAGAAGGTTGGGCTAGCGCATCCTACGAGCAGTACTTC
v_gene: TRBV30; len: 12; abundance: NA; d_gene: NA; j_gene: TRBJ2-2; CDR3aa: CAWSVLDRELFF; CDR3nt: TGTGCCTGGAGTGTATTAGACAGGGAGCTGTTTTTT
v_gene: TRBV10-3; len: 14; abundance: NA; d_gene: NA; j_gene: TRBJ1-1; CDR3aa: CAISEYPGNTEAFF; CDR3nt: TGTGCCATCAGTGAGTATCCGGGGAACACTGAAGCTTTCTTT
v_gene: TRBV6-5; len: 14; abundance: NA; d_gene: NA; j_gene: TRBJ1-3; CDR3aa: CASRGRYSGNTIYF; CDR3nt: TGTGCCAGCAGGGGGCGTTACTCTGGAAACACCATATATTTT
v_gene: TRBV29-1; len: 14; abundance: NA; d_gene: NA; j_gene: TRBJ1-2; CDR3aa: CSVYVLTANYGYTF; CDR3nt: TGCAGCGTCTACGTACTGACAGCTAACTATGGCTACACCTTC
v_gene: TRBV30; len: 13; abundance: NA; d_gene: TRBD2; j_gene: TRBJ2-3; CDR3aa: CAWGLAGTDTQYF; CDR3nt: TGTGCCTGGGGGCTAGCGGGAACCGATACGCAGTATTTT
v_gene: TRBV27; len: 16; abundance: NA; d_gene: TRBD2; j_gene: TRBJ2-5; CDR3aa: CASSGIKGLAEETQYF; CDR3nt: TGTGCCAGCAGTGGGATAAAGGGACTAGCGGAAGAGACCCAGTACTTC
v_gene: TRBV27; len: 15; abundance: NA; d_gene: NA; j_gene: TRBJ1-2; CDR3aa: CASSPIDTVNYGYTF; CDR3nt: TGTGCCAGCAGTCCGATTGACACCGTTAACTATGGCTACACCTTC
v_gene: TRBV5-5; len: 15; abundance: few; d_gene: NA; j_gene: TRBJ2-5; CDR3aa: CASSKDSLQVETQYF; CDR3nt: TGTGCCAGCAGCAAGGACAGTCTTCAGGTAGAGACCCAGTACTTC
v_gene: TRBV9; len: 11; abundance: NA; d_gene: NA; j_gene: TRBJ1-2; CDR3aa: CASTRDYGYTF; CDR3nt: TGTGCCAGTACCCGGGACTATGGCTACACCTTC
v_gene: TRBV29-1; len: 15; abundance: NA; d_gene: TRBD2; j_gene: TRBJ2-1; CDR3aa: CSVEGLRESTDEQFF; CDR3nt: TGCAGCGTTGAAGGACTGCGGGAGTCTACGGATGAGCAGTTCTTC
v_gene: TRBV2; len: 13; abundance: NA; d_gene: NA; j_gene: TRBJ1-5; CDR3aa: CASMGGYNQPQHF; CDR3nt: TGTGCCAGCATGGGGGGGTACAATCAGCCCCAGCATTTT
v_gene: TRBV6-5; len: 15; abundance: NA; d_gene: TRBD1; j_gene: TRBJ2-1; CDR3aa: CASNPLPGQGDEQFF; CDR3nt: TGTGCCAGCAACCCACTTCCGGGACAGGGGGATGAGCAGTTCTTC
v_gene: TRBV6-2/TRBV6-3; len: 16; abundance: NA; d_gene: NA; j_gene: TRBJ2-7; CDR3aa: CASSYVGRLAPLEQYF; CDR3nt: TGTGCCAGCAGTTACGTGGGTAGGCTAGCCCCTCTGGAGCAGTACTTC
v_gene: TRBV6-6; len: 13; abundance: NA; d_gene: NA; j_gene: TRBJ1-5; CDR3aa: CASGVGVAQPQHF; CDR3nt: TGTGCCAGCGGGGTCGGGGTAGCTCAGCCCCAGCATTTT
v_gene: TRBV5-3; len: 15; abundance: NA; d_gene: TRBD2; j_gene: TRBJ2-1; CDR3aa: CARSCRLAGDNEQFF; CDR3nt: TGTGCCAGAAGCTGTAGACTAGCGGGAGACAATGAGCAGTTCTTC
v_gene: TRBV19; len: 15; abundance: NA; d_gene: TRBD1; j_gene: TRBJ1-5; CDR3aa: CASKEGQGAVQPQHF; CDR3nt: TGTGCCAGTAAGGAAGGACAGGGGGCCGTTCAGCCCCAGCATTTT
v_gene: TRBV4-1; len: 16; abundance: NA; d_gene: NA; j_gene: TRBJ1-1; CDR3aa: CASSQPGLSPETEAFF; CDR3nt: TGCGCCAGCAGCCAACCCGGCCTATCTCCGGAGACTGAAGCTTTCTTT
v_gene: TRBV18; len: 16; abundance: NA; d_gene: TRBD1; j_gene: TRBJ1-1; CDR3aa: CASSPRADRGGTEAFF; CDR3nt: TGTGCCAGCTCACCCCGGGCCGACAGGGGGGGCACTGAAGCTTTCTTT
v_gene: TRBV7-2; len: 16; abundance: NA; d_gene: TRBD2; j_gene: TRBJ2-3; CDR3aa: CASSIQAGGGTDTQYF; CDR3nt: TGTGCCAGCAGCATCCAAGCGGGGGGAGGCACAGATACGCAGTATTTT